The 12 T cell receptor beta chains below all came from one sample that was sequenced in a study of cytotoxic CD8 clonotypes in ibrutinib-treated CLL. The repertoire was sequenced with immunoSEQ multiplex PCR; TCRdb's copy has only in-frame clones and lacks some. The sample consists of some 140,000 clones, around four fifths of them appearing once. This specimen consisted of PBMCs, obtained after 24 months of ibrutinib treatment. The receptors come from a human donor with chronic lymphocytic leukemia.

Comment on this clone: Within the sample, other DNA sequences also encode this same CDR3. The chain uses TRBV4-1 and TRBJ1-5, with 11 bases that match TRBD1. With V trimmed by 1 base and J by 6 bases, 2 bases remained unmatched. The CDR3 loop spans 15 amino acids. CDR1 MGHRA and CDR2 YSYEKL come from the germline V gene. The CDR3 DNA reads as TGCGCCAGCAGCCAAGCGGGACAGGGGGGTCAGCCCCAGCATTTT. This encodes CASSQAGQGGQPQHF.

The chain joins TRBV7-9 to TRBJ2-1, with 7 bases aligning to TRBD1. The CDR3 spans 16 residues. Germline V gene lookup returns CDR1 SEHNR and CDR2 FQNEAQ (reference sequence). With V trimmed by 5 bases and J by 3 bases, 10 bases remained unmatched. CDR3 region: CASSDPGQRLYNEQFF. The DNA of the CDR3 is TGTGCCAGCAGCGATCCGGGACAGAGACTCTACAATGAGCAGTTCTTC.

The gene calls are TRBV11-2 and TRBJ2-7, with 9 bases that match TRBD1. The V gene's germline CDR1 is SGHAT and CDR2 FQNNGV. V lost 3 bases to trimming and J lost 5 bases; unmatched junction nucleotides: 8. CDR3 size: 15 residues. CDR3 in DNA: TGTGCCAGCAGCTTGACCGTCGGGACAGGGAACGAGCAGTACTTC. It codes for CASSLTVGTGNEQYF.

The V gene is TRBV11-3, the J gene TRBJ2-7; possible D gene TRBD2, 6 bases. This CDR3 contains 16 residues. V lost 1 base to trimming and J lost 0 bases, with 13 bases between them. Germline CDR1 reads SGHNT; CDR2 reads YENEEA. CDR3 protein: CASSLGTGGDSYEQYF. The DNA for the CDR3 is TGTGCCAGCAGCTTAGGGACCGGGGGAGACTCCTACGAGCAGTACTTC.

The chain carries TRBV28 and TRBJ1-1, with D perhaps matching TRBD1 (6 bases). V dropped 2 bases and J dropped 8 bases, with 15 bases sitting between them. The CDR3 is 14 amino acids. Germline CDR1 reads MDHEN; CDR2 reads SYDVKM. CDR3 protein: CASSLGGYRAEAFF. CDR3 coding DNA: TGTGCCAGCAGTTTAGGAGGGTACAGGGCCGAAGCTTTCTTT.

A few counts support this clone. V is TRBV6-5 and J is TRBJ2-1, with D possibly being TRBD1 (7 bases). Germline values: CDR1 MNHEY, CDR2 SVGAGI. Trimming pared 2 bases from V and 7 bases from J, leaving 15 bases between. The CDR3 length is 15 residues. The CDR3 region is CASSYTTTGRNEQFF. The CDR3 bases are TGTGCCAGCAGTTACACAACGACAGGGAGGAATGAGCAGTTCTTC.

This clone showed up just a few times. V and J are TRBV7-6 and TRBJ1-2, with 11 bases identical to TRBD1. This CDR3 has 15 amino acids. With 4 bases clipped from V and 4 bases from J, the junction kept 5 bases outside the gene matches. The germline gives CDR1 SGHVS, CDR2 FNYEAQ. CDR3 nucleotide sequence: TGTGCCAGCAGCTCGCGGACAGGGGGCTCCTATGGCTACACCTTC. It is translated as CASSSRTGGSYGYTF.

The J gene is TRBJ1-4, the V gene TRBV5-1; no clear D. Germline CDR1 is SGHRS and CDR2 is YFSETQ. V was trimmed by 6 bases and J by 6 bases, leaving 12 bases between them. CDR3 size: 13 residues. The CDR3 DNA follows: TGCGCCAGCAAGGGAGGGAACGATGAAAAACTGTTTTTT. Encoded protein: CASKGGNDEKLFF.

This chain uses TRBV23-1 with TRBJ1-1; D gene unclear. TRBV23-1 is recorded as an ORF, its role being uncertain. With 8 bases removed from V and 0 bases from J, the gap between germline ends came to 22 bases. This CDR3 comprises 17 residues. CDR3 DNA: TGCGCCAGCCAATCGTCCGGGAGCACCCCAATGAACACTGAAGCTTTCTTT. Its protein product is CASQSSGSTPMNTEAFF.

The genes are TRBV7-9 and TRBJ1-4; D is unresolved. The germline V gene encodes CDR1 SEHNR and CDR2 FQNEAQ (reference sequence). The CDR3 length is 13 residues. V was pared by 2 bases and J by 10 bases, with 11 bases between. The DNA for the CDR3 is TGTGCCAGCAGCTTATCTGGGTTCGGAAAACTGTTTTTT. It yields the protein CASSLSGFGKLFF.

V usage is TRBV28 and J usage is TRBJ1-1; tentative D call: TRBD1 (5 bases). V shed 6 bases and J shed 4 bases, with 15 bases lying between them. Germline-derived CDR1 and CDR2 are MDHEN and SYDVKM. The CDR3 consists of 14 residues. CDR3 residues: CASRTTAGGTEAFF. In DNA, the CDR3 is TGTGCCAGCAGAACCACGGCGGGGGGCACTGAAGCTTTCTTT.

This chain connects TRBV6-6 to TRBJ2-3; 7 bases map to TRBD2. V shed 2 bases and J 0 bases; nucleotides not matched to a gene: 2. This CDR3 contains 15 residues. Germline V gene sequence: CDR1 MNHNY, CDR2 SVGAGI (reference sequence). Here the CDR3 reads CASSYGLGSTDTQYF. CDR3 coding DNA: TGTGCCAGCAGTTACGGACTAGGAAGCACAGATACGCAGTATTTT.